Listed below are T cell receptor beta chains from one sample, sequenced in a study of cytomegalovirus exposure and HLA in healthy donors. The table came from immunoSEQ multiplex PCR; TCRdb's copy has only in-frame clones and leaves some out. In the table there are 150,000 to 200,000 clones, 86% of which are singletons. The sequenced sample consisted of PBMCs. The receptors originated from a man younger than 45 in good health and CMV-seropositive. Both conserved end residues are part of each CDR3. The D gene is left open where the match is weak. Clone size is shown for a subset of rows, as once, few, many or a class of expanded clone.

- | TRBJ2-7 | - | TRBV7-2 | TGTGCCAGCAGCTCTAGGACTGGAGGGCGCGAGCAGTACTTC | CASSSRTGGREQYF
- | TRBJ2-7 | - | TRBV4-3 | TGCGCCAGCAGCCAAGAATTGGAGACGTCGGACGAGCAGTACTTC | CASSQELETSDEQYF
TRBD2 | TRBJ2-7 | - | TRBV7-2 | TGTGCCAGCAGCTTCGGGGGGCTAGCGGGAGGGTCCTACGAGCAGTACTTC | CASSFGGLAGGSYEQYF
TRBD1 | TRBJ2-2 | - | TRBV28 | TGTGCCAGCAGCCCGCGTCACCTGGGACAGGGGGAGCTGTTTTTT | CASSPRHLGQGELFF
- | TRBJ2-1 | - | TRBV2 | TGTGCCAGCAGAGGTTACAAAGCCAATGAGCAGTTCTTC | CASRGYKANEQFF
- | TRBJ2-7 | - | TRBV6-5 | TGTGCCAGCAGTTACTCCGATAGTTCCTACGAGCAGTACTTC | CASSYSDSSYEQYF
- | TRBJ2-6 | - | TRBV7-2 | TGTGCCAGCAGCCCCTCGCCCTCTGGGGCCAACGTCCTGACTTTC | CASSPSPSGANVLTF
- | TRBJ2-7 | - | TRBV6-6 | TGTGCCAGCAGTTACGGAAGGGGTGAGCAGTACTTC | CASSYGRGEQYF
- | TRBJ1-3 | - | TRBV5-1 | TGCGCCAGCAGCTTGGTGGGTACCGGAAACACCATATATTTT | CASSLVGTGNTIYF
- | TRBJ2-7 | - | TRBV9 | TGTGCCAGCAGCGTAGGAGGGGGAACCTACGAGCAGTACTTC | CASSVGGGTYEQYF
- | TRBJ2-5 | once | TRBV27 | TGTGCCAGCAGTTTAGGGGCGAAGGTGGGGGACCAAGAGACCCAGTACTTC | CASSLGAKVGDQETQYF
TRBD1 | TRBJ2-2 | few | TRBV29-1 | TGCAGCGTTGAGGGGGAGACAGGGGAAACCGGGGAGCTGTTTTTT | CSVEGETGETGELFF
TRBD2 | TRBJ2-3 | - | TRBV7-6 | TGTGCCAGCAGCCCGGGACTAGCGGGGCCACGGGATACGCAGTATTTT | CASSPGLAGPRDTQYF
- | TRBJ1-2 | - | TRBV9 | TGTGCCAGCAGCTCCGGGCTCTATGGCTACACCTTC | CASSSGLYGYTF
- | TRBJ2-2 | once | TRBV2 | TGTGCCAGCAGTAAAGACAGCTCAAACACCGGGGAGCTGTTTTTT | CASSKDSSNTGELFF
TRBD1 | TRBJ2-1 | once | TRBV2 | TGTGCCAGCAGAGAACAGGGGATTGAGCAGTTCTTC | CASREQGIEQFF
TRBD2 | TRBJ2-7 | - | TRBV27 | TGTGCCAGCAGTTTGCGATCGACCCCGGGACTAGCCTACGAGCAGTACTTC | CASSLRSTPGLAYEQYF
TRBD2 | TRBJ2-3 | - | TRBV6-6 | TGTGCCAGCAGTTACCTAGCGGGATCAGATACGCAGTATTTT | CASSYLAGSDTQYF
- | TRBJ2-3 | - | TRBV5-1 | TGCGCCAGCAGCCCCGCGAGTAGCACAGATACGCAGTATTTT | CASSPASSTDTQYF
- | TRBJ2-7 | - | TRBV28 | TGTGCCAGCAGTCAAGCAGGGAGACGCGAGCAGTACTTC | CASSQAGRREQYF
TRBD1 | TRBJ2-7 | - | TRBV7-9 | TGTGCCAGCGAGGGGGCAGCAGGCTACGAGCAGTACTTC | CASEGAAGYEQYF
- | TRBJ1-2 | - | TRBV30 | TGTGCCTGGAGTGTACGGGGGGTTGGAGCTAACTATGGCTACACCTTC | CAWSVRGVGANYGYTF
TRBD1 | TRBJ1-1 | - | TRBV2 | TGTGCCAGCAGCCTCGGACAGGGAAGAGAGGGCACTGAAGCTTTCTTT | CASSLGQGREGTEAFF
TRBD2 | TRBJ2-1 | - | TRBV27 | TGTGCCAGCAGTTTGGTAGCGGGAGACAATGAGCAGTTCTTC | CASSLVAGDNEQFF
TRBD1 | TRBJ2-2 | - | TRBV25-1 | TGTGCCAGCAGTCTACCGGGACAGGGGACCGGGGAGCTGTTTTTT | CASSLPGQGTGELFF
- | TRBJ1-3 | once | TRBV29-1 | TGCAGCGTTGCCCGGGATGGAAACACCATATATTTT | CSVARDGNTIYF
TRBD1 | TRBJ2-7 | - | TRBV27 | TGTGCCAGCAGTCCTCAGGGACAGGGACTCTACGAGCAGTACTTC | CASSPQGQGLYEQYF
- | TRBJ1-4 | once | TRBV5-1 | TGCGCCAGCAGCTTGCTACCTGGCGATGAAAAACTGTTTTTT | CASSLLPGDEKLFF
- | TRBJ1-5 | few | TRBV7-2 | TGTGCCAGCAGCTTTGGGAGTGGCAATCAGCCCCAGCATTTT | CASSFGSGNQPQHF
- | TRBJ2-7 | - | TRBV5-1 | TGCGCCAGCAGCTTGCATCGGGGGACAGACGAGCAGTACTTC | CASSLHRGTDEQYF
- | TRBJ2-2 | - | TRBV7-7 | TGTGCTAGCAGCTTAGATCCCAGCGGCACCGGGGAGCTGTTTTTT | CASSLDPSGTGELFF
TRBD1 | TRBJ2-7 | - | TRBV28 | TGTGCCAGCAGCCCCACAGGGGTAGTACCCTACGAGCAGTACTTC | CASSPTGVVPYEQYF
- | TRBJ2-2 | - | TRBV5-4 | TGTGCCAGACAAGCCGATGGGGCAGGGAGCACCGGGGAGCTGTTTTTT | CARQADGAGSTGELFF
- | TRBJ1-3 | - | TRBV28 | TGTGCCAGCAACCTCTCTGGAAACACCATATATTTT | CASNLSGNTIYF
TRBD1 | TRBJ2-1 | - | TRBV13 | TGTGCCAGCAGCTGTACCCGGGGACAGGGGTCAAGTTCGATTTACAATGAGCAGTTCTTC | CASSCTRGQGSSSIYNEQFF
- | TRBJ2-2 | - | TRBV7-2 | TGTGCCAGCAGCTTAGCAGGGACGGGAAGGGCCGGGGAGCTGTTTTTT | CASSLAGTGRAGELFF
- | TRBJ1-1 | once | TRBV2 | TGTGCCAGCAGAGGACGGAACACTGAAGCTTTCTTT | CASRGRNTEAFF
TRBD1 | TRBJ2-3 | once | TRBV15 | TGTGCCACCCAGGGGGTCTCTAGCACAGATACGCAGTATTTT | CATQGVSSTDTQYF
TRBD1 | TRBJ1-6 | - | TRBV11-3 | TGTGCCAGCAGCTTAGGAGGGGACAGGAGCTCCTATAATTCACCCCTCCACTTT | CASSLGGDRSSYNSPLHF
TRBD2 | TRBJ2-3 | - | TRBV7-9 | TGTGCCAGCAGCGGCCGGGACTATACAGATACGCAGTATTTT | CASSGRDYTDTQYF